One and the same sample provided the 11 T cell receptor beta chains below, sequenced in a study of PD-L1 blockade in urothelial cancer. Repertoires were generated with immunoSEQ multiplex PCR, while TCRdb's copy carries only in-frame clones and drops some. The table has 86,000 or so clones, about 84% seen once. Time point denoted: pretreatment peripheral blood. This specimen consisted of PBMCs, obtained around atezolizumab (anti-PD-L1) treatment. The origin of the receptors is a man in his 60s with urothelial cancer.

The chain uses TRBV11-3 and TRBJ1-2, with D unclear. The CDR3 contains 15 residues. In germline, CDR1 is SGHNT, CDR2 YENEEA. Trimming shortened V by 1 base and J by 1 base, and 10 bases separated the two germline ends. The CDR3 sequence: CASSLGIGLNYGYTF. The CDR3 DNA is TGTGCCAGCAGCTTAGGAATTGGACTTAACTATGGCTACACCTTC.

This clone came up many times. The CDR3 does not close with the conserved phenylalanine or tryptophan, likely indicating a read error. The DNA is omitted, as the CDR3 cannot be located on it reliably, and the CDR3 follows TCRdb's listing. The gene calls are TRBV10-2 and TRBJ2-7; the table's TRBD2 call for D was not verified on the DNA. Germline V gene data show CDR1 as WSHSY and CDR2 as SAAADI. From its first to its last residue, the CDR3 has 14 amino acids. CDR3 loop: CASSEYGTSGRAEL.

This chain links TRBV6-5 with TRBJ2-5, with D unclear. CDR3 length equals 15 residues. The germline V and J ends were trimmed by 2 bases and 0 bases, with 10 bases remaining between them. Germline lookup yields CDR1 MNHEY and CDR2 SVGAGI. CDR3 sequence reads: CASSYGSEYQETQYF. CDR3 coding DNA: TGTGCCAGCAGTTACGGTTCCGAGTACCAAGAGACCCAGTACTTC.

The chain has TRBV27 and TRBJ1-2; D might be TRBD1 (6 bases). The CDR3 is 16 residues long. V was cut by 5 bases and J by 4 bases, with 20 bases left in between. Germline CDR1 reads MNHEY; CDR2 reads SMNVEV (reference sequence). CDR3 nucleotides: TGTGCCAGCAGTGGTTTGGGGGCTCAATTTGGCTATGGCTACACCTTC. This codes for CASSGLGAQFGYGYTF.

CDR3 nucleotide sequence: TGTGCCAGCAGCGGAAGGGGCCCGACTAGATCCTACAATGAGCAGTTCTTC. It is translated as CASSGRGPTRSYNEQFF. The rearrangement uses TRBV9 and TRBJ2-1; TRBD2 is a possible D gene (6 bases). The V gene lost 3 bases and the J gene lost 1 base, with 17 bases spanning the gap. The CDR3 covers 17 residues. Germline CDR1 SGDLS, CDR2 YYNGEE.

This clone showed up just once. This rearrangement joins TRBV19 to TRBJ2-7, with D uncertain. V was clipped by 3 bases and J by 0 bases, with 9 bases between them. This CDR3 region has 14 residues. CDR1 and CDR2 from the germline V gene are LNHDA and SQIVND (reference sequence). CDR3 coding DNA: TGTGCCAGTAGTATGGAGATAGGCTCCTACGAGCAGTACTTC. Residues: CASSMEIGSYEQYF.

The chain couples TRBV7-9 to TRBJ2-1; 9 bases line up with TRBD2. This CDR3 is built from 16 residues. With V trimmed by 2 bases and J by 7 bases, 9 bases remained unmatched. From germline, CDR1 is SEHNR and CDR2 FQNEAQ (reference sequence). CDR3 DNA: TGTGCCAGCAGCTTATCGGCGGGAGGGCCGGGTAATGAGCAGTTCTTC. It is translated as CASSLSAGGPGNEQFF.

The chain uses TRBV9 and TRBJ1-1, with TRBD1 identical over 8 bases. The germline CDR1 and CDR2 sequences are SGDLS and YYNGEE. CDR3 length equals 14 residues. Losses at the gene ends were 3 bases for V and 7 bases for J; bases not matched to a gene: 8. The CDR3 DNA follows: TGTGCCAGCAGCGCGACCGACAGGGGCATTGAAGCTTTCTTT. Its translation: CASSATDRGIEAFF.

This sequence joins TRBV28 and TRBJ1-2; 7 bases agree with TRBD1. The CDR3 loop spans 14 amino acids. Germline V gene sequence: CDR1 MDHEN, CDR2 SYDVKM. Trimming cost V 5 bases and J 7 bases; bases outside gene matches: 10. In DNA form, the CDR3 reads TGTGCCAGCAGTCGAGGGGGCGCGGTGTCTGGCTACACCTTC. Residues: CASSRGGAVSGYTF.

The chain joins TRBV19 to TRBJ1-1, with 8 bases fitting TRBD1. Unmatched junction bases numbered 12, after V lost 6 bases and J lost 6 bases. CDR3 size: 15 residues. Looked up from germline, CDR1 is LNHDA and CDR2 is SQIVND (reference sequence). The CDR3 region has the DNA TGTGCCAGTAGGGTTTCCGGGACAGGTTTTGCTGAAGCTTTCTTT. Amino acid sequence: CASRVSGTGFAEAFF.

Only a few counts were recorded for this clone. The gene calls are TRBV6-1 and TRBJ1-2; 8 bases are shared with TRBD1. V gave up 4 bases and J gave up 7 bases; unmatched junction bases: 5. The CDR3 totals 13 residues. The germline CDR1 and CDR2 sequences are MNHNS and SASEGT. The chain's CDR3 is CASSVETGVGYTF. The CDR3 region has the DNA TGTGCCAGCAGTGTTGAGACAGGGGTTGGCTACACCTTC.